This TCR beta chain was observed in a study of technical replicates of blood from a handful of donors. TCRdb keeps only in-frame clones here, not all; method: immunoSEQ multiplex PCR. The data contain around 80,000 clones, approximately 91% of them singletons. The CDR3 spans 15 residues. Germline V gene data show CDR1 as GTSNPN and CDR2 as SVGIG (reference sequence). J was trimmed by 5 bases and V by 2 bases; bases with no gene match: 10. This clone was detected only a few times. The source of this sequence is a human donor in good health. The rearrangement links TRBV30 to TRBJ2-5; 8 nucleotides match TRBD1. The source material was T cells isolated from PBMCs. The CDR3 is CAWSRLDRDQETQYF. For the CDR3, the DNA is TGTGCCTGGAGTAGATTGGACAGGGATCAGGAGACCCAGTACTTC.